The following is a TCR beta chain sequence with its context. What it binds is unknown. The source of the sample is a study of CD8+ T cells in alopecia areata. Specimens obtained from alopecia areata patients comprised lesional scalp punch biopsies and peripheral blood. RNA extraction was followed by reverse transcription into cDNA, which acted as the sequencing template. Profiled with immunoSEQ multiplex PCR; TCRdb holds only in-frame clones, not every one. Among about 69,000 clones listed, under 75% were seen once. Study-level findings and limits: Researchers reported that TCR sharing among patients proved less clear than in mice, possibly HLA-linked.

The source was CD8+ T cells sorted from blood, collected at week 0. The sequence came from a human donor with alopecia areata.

The CDR3 sequence is CASSLSPGQGANEQFF. DNA of the CDR3: TGTGCCAGCAGCTTGTCTCCTGGTCAGGGGGCGAATGAGCAGTTCTTC. The V gene is TRBV7-8, the J gene TRBJ2-1; 8 bases fit TRBD1. This CDR3 spans 16 amino acids. Germline CDR1 SGHVS, CDR2 FQNEAQ. V lost 3 bases, J lost 7 bases, and 11 bases stayed unmatched.